This T cell receptor beta chain was sequenced during a study of T cells in Graves' hyperthyroidism and ophthalmopathy. At least ten counts were recorded for this clonotype. Graves' hyperthyroidism without ophthalmopathy progression within 18 months was termed stable. Template material for amplifying TCR beta CDR3 regions consisted of RNA transcripts. An initial round of RT-PCR targeting the TCR CDR3 relied on the HTBI primer set. TCRdb fed the multiplex PCR reads into MiXCR, producing one record per CDR3 protein. This table holds tens of thousands of distinct CDR3 sequences, roughly half found once. CDR3 length: 14 amino acids. Germline V CDR1 and CDR2: SGHTA, FQGNSA. V was clipped by 2 bases and J by 1 base, with 8 bases between them.

Sequencing was performed on peripheral blood or thyroid tissue (not recorded which). The rearrangement joins TRBV7-2 to TRBJ1-2; D gene ambiguous. This receptor was identified in a man between 18 and 35 years old with Graves' hyperthyroidism. The CDR3 nucleotides read TGTGCCAGCAGCTTATCGGACGGTAACTATGGCTACACCTTC. Amino acids: CASSLSDGNYGYTF.